The present T cell receptor (beta chain) was sequenced within a study of radiotherapy plus CTLA-4 blockade in lung cancer. The study, taken as a whole, reports: Radiotherapy was combined with ipilimumab, and tumor-derived TCR clones then expanded in blood.

Measured with immunoSEQ multiplex PCR; TCRdb has only the in-frame clones, and not every one. The sample has tens of thousands of clones; 77% are singletons. There are 19 residues in the CDR3. V dropped 3 bases and J dropped 2; count of bases not matched to a gene: 16. Germline lookup yields CDR1 MNHEY and CDR2 SMNVEV (reference sequence). Concerning this clone: The antigen is unknown.

Sequenced here: peripheral blood, sampled from a patient treated with radiotherapy plus ipilimumab. This receptor was taken from a human donor with non-small cell lung cancer who had a complete response to radiotherapy plus ipilimumab. The chain recombines TRBV27 with TRBJ2-4, with TRBD1 identical over 7 bases. The CDR3 spells CASSFLTGSDLLSKNIQYF. The CDR3 nucleotides are TGTGCCAGCAGTTTCCTGACAGGGTCGGACCTACTATCCAAAAACATTCAGTACTTC.